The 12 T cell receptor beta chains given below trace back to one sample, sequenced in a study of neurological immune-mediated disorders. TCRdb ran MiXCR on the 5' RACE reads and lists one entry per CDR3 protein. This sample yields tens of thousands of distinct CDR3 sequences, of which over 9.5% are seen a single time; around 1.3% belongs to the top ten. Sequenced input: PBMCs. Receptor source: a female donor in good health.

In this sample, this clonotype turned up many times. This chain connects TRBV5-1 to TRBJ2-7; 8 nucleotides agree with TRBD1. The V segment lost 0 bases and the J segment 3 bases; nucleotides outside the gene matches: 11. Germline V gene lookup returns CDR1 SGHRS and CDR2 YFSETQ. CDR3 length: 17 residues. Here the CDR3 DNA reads TGCGCCAGCAGCTTGGCCTCTGAACGACAGGGGAGCTACGAGCAGTACTTC. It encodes CASSLASERQGSYEQYF.

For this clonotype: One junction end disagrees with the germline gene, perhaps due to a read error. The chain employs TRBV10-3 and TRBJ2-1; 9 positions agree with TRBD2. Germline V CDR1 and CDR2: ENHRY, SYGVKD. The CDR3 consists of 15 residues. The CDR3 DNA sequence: TGTGTCATCAGCGGGGGGCTAGCGGGATACAATGTGCAGTTCTTC. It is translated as CVISGGLAGYNVQFF.

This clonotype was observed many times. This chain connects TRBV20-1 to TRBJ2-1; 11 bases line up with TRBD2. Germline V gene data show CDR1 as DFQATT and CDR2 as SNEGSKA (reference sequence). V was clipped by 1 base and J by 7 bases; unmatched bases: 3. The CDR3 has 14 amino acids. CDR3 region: CSARVSGGANEQFF. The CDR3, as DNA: TGCAGTGCTAGAGTTAGCGGGGGGGCTAATGAGCAGTTCTTC.

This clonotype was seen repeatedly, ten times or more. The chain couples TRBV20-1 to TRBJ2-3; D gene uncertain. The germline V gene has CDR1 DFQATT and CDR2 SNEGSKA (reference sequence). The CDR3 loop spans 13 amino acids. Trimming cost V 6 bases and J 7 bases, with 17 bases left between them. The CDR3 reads CSAALVPENTQYF. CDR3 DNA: TGCAGTGCCGCTCTAGTGCCAGAAAATACGCAGTATTTT.

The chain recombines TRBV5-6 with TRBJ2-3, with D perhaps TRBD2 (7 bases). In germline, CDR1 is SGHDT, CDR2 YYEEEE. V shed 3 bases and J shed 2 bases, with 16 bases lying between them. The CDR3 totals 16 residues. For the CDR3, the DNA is TGTGCCAGCAGCTCGGTGGCGGGGGCAGTCACAGATACGCAGTATTTT. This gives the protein CASSSVAGAVTDTQYF.

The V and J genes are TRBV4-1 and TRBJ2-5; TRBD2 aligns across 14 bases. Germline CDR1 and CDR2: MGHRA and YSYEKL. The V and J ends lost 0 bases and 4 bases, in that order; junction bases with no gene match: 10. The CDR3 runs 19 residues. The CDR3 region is CASSQDPLTSGGAGETQYF. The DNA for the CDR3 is TGCGCCAGCAGCCAAGACCCCCTGACTAGCGGGGGGGCCGGAGAGACCCAGTACTTC.

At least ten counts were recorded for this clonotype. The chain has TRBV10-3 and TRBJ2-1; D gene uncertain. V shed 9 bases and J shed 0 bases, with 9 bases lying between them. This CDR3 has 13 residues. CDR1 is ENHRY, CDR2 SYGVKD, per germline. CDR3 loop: CAMSGDSYNEQFF. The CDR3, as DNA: TGTGCCATGTCAGGTGACTCCTACAATGAGCAGTTCTTC.

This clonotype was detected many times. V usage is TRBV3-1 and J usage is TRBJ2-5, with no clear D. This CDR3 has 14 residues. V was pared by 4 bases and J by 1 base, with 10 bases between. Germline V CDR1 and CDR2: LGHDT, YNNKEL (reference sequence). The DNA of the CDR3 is TGTGCCAGCAGCCCCGACGGATTCCAAGAGACCCAGTACTTC. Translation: CASSPDGFQETQYF.

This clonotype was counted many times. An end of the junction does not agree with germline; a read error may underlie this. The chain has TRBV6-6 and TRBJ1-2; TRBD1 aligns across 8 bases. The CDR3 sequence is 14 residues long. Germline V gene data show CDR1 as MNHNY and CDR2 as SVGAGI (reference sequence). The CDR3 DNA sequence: TGTGCCAGCAGAACTCCCGTTAACAGGGGGAGATTCGACTTC. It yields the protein CASRTPVNRGRFDF.

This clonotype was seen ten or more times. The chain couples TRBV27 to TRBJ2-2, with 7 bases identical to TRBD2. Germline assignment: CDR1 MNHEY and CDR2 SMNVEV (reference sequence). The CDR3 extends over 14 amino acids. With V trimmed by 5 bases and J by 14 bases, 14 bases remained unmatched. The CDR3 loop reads CASSHGGGALGLFF. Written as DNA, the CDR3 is TGTGCCAGCAGTCATGGGGGAGGGGCCCTTGGACTGTTTTTT.

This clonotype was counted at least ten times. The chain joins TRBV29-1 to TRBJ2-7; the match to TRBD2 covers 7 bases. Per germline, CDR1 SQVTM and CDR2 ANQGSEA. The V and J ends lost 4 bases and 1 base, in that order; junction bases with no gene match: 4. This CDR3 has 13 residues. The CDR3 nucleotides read TGCAGCGTTGGGGGGGGGGTATCCTACGAGCAGTACTTC. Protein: CSVGGGVSYEQYF.

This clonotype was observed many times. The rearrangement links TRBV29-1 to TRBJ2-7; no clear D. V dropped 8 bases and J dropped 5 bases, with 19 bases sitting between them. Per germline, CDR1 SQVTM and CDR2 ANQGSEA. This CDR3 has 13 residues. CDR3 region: CSFLPLMTHEQYF. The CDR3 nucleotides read TGCAGCTTTCTACCCTTGATGACCCACGAGCAGTACTTC.